This TCR beta chain was documented in a study of T cell repertoires in cytomegalovirus infection. Study information: Well-studied HLA-B-restricted epitopes and recently identified HLA-C-restricted epitopes of CMV were both used in the study. It can be stated that public TCR beta signatures indicated CMV infection as well as a matching HLA type.

CDR1 and CDR2 (germline): SGHTA, FQGNSA. Trimming cost V 1 base and J 0 bases, with 6 bases left between them. The CDR3 is 15 amino acids. TCRdb re-called the reads with MiXCR, one entry per CDR3 protein. This sample has hundreds of thousands of distinct CDR3 sequences, with 30% to 40% found just once. This clonotype was seen at least ten times. Its matching antigen is unknown. This clonotype was obtained from a human donor in good health (CMV status not recorded). Some clones in this sample may be carry-over from other donors' samples. The source material was cultured PBMCs, sampled from culture after CMV antigen stimulation. The V call is TRBV7-2, the J call TRBJ1-4; no firm D call. The CDR3 bases are TGTGCCAGCAGCTTAGTCATTGCAACTAATGAAAAACTGTTTTTT. As protein: CASSLVIATNEKLFF.